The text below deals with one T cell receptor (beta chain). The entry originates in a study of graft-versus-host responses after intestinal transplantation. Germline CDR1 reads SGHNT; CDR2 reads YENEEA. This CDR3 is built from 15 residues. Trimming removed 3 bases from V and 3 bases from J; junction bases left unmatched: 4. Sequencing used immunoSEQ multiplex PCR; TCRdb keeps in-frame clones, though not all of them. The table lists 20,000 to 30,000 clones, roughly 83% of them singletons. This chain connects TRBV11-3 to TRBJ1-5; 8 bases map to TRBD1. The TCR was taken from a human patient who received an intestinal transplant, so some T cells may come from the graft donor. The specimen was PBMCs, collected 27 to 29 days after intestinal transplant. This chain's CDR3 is CASSFRDRHNQPQHF. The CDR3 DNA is TGTGCCAGCAGCTTCCGGGACAGGCACAATCAGCCCCAGCATTTT.